The present T cell receptor (beta chain) was sequenced within a study of cytomegalovirus exposure and HLA in healthy donors. On the study more broadly: A later analysis reported the 130 or so validation repertoires used the same platform as the approximately 650 first-cohort repertoires. General observations from the study: In vitro confirmation showed a few CMV-associated chains to be CMV antigen specific. The tendency of first-cohort TCR clusters to co-occur in the roughly 120 validation repertoires was identified by a subsequent analysis. Generally TCR sequences proved uncommon, though certain public TCRs appeared in numerous donors.

Germline values: CDR1 SGHTA, CDR2 FQGTGA. With 3 bases removed from V and 1 base from J, the gap between germline ends came to 9 bases. The CDR3 runs to 15 residues. Repertoires were generated with immunoSEQ multiplex PCR, while TCRdb's copy carries only in-frame clones and drops some. Of about 150,000 clones listed, just over 90% are singletons. This clone came up once. Its matching antigen is unknown. The sample consisted of PBMCs. This rearrangement joins TRBV7-3 to TRBJ2-2; possibly TRBD1 for D (6 bases). This receptor was taken from a man between 18 and 29 years old in good health and CMV-seronegative. CDR3 loop: CASSLGQMNTGELFF. CDR3 sequence (DNA): TGTGCCAGCAGCTTGGGACAAATGAACACCGGGGAGCTGTTTTTT.